A selection of T cell receptor beta chains follows, all from one sample in a study of cytomegalovirus exposure and HLA in healthy donors. The method was immunoSEQ multiplex PCR; TCRdb's version includes in-frame clones alone and lacks a portion of them. The sample lists 120,000 or so clones, roughly 75% seen once, with about 3.3% in the top ten. The sample comprised PBMCs. Source of these receptors: a woman aged 45-60 years in good health and CMV-seronegative. Both conserved end residues are part of each CDR3. Fields, in order: D gene, V gene, J gene, clone size, CDR3 DNA, CDR3 protein. The D gene is left open where the match is weak. A row's size may be missing; if present it is once, few, many or a size class.

>TRBD2|TRBV27|TRBJ2-7|few
TGTGCCAGCAGGCCAGGGCTAGCGGGAGGGTACGAGCAGTACTTC
CASRPGLAGGYEQYF
>TRBD2|TRBV9|TRBJ2-5|.
TGTGCCAGCAGTAAGAGCCTCGGGACTAGCGAAGAGACCCAGTACTTC
CASSKSLGTSEETQYF
>.|TRBV5-5|TRBJ2-7|few
TGTGCCAGCAGCTCCCCCGGGACATCCCGCTACGAGCAGTACTTC
CASSSPGTSRYEQYF
>.|TRBV4-1|TRBJ2-7|.
TGCGCCAGCAGCCACCCGGGGTACGAGCAGTACTTC
CASSHPGYEQYF
>TRBD2|TRBV6-4|TRBJ2-3|.
TGTGCCAGCAGTGACTCATCGACTAGCGGGAGACCAGATACGCAGTATTTT
CASSDSSTSGRPDTQYF
>.|TRBV6-5|TRBJ1-1|.
TGTGCCAGCAGTTACTTACAGAACACTGAAGCTTTCTTT
CASSYLQNTEAFF
>.|TRBV4-3|TRBJ1-2|.
TGCGCCAGCAGCCAAGAATTGTCAGTTCAAAACACCTTC
CASSQELSVQNTF
>TRBD1|TRBV30|TRBJ1-2|few
TGTGCCTGGGGCCGGGACAGGGGTTCCCCCTATGGCTACACCTTC
CAWGRDRGSPYGYTF
>TRBD2|TRBV30|TRBJ2-6|.
TGTGCCTGGAGTGTCCTGGGGGGGTTTGGGGCCAACGTCCTGACTTTC
CAWSVLGGFGANVLTF
>.|TRBV4-3|TRBJ2-7|.
TGCGCCAGCAGCCAAGATGCGACTGGCTCCTACGAGCAGTACTTC
CASSQDATGSYEQYF
>.|TRBV2|TRBJ2-2|few
TGTGCCAGCAGTGCGAGGCGGAGCGGGGAGCTGTTTTTT
CASSARRSGELFF
>.|TRBV6-5|TRBJ1-1|.
TGTGCCAGCAGTCGCACAGGGTCGACTGAAGCTTTCTTT
CASSRTGSTEAFF
>.|TRBV7-3|TRBJ2-3|.
TGTGCCAGCAGCTTGGGCGAGACAGATACGCAGTATTTT
CASSLGETDTQYF
>TRBD1|TRBV7-3|TRBJ2-3|.
TGTGCCAGCAGCCCAGGGACAGGGTTTACAGATACGCAGTATTTT
CASSPGTGFTDTQYF
>.|TRBV27|TRBJ2-2|few
TGTGCCAGCATGACACTTAACACCGGGGAGCTGTTTTTT
CASMTLNTGELFF
>.|TRBV9|TRBJ1-2|.
TGTGCCAGCAGCGAGGGACAAACAGGGGGCTACACCTTC
CASSEGQTGGYTF
>.|TRBV7-9|TRBJ2-7|.
TGTTCCAGCAGCGCTGATGGGGTTATAAGGGGCGAGCAGTACTTC
CSSSADGVIRGEQYF
>.|TRBV6-5|TRBJ1-1|.
TGTGCCAGCAGTTACTCGTTGGGGGCGGGCACTGAAGCTTTCTTT
CASSYSLGAGTEAFF
>TRBD1|TRBV7-3|TRBJ2-7|once
TGTGCCAGCAGCCAGGGACAGGGGGGCTACGAGCAGTACTTC
CASSQGQGGYEQYF
>TRBD1|TRBV11-2|TRBJ2-1|.
TGTGCCAGCAGCTTAAACGGACAGGATTACAATGAGCAGTTCTTC
CASSLNGQDYNEQFF
>.|TRBV6-5|TRBJ2-3|.
TGTGCCAGCAGTTACTCGGCCAGCACAGATACGCAGTATTTT
CASSYSASTDTQYF
>.|TRBV27|TRBJ1-1|few
TGTGCCAGCAGTTTACAGGGTGGGTTATACTCTGAAGCTTTCTTT
CASSLQGGLYSEAFF
>.|TRBV5-4|TRBJ2-2|.
TGTGCCAGCAGCACCCGGACAGGACTAACCGGGGAGCTGTTTTTT
CASSTRTGLTGELFF
>TRBD1|TRBV19|TRBJ1-1|.
TGTGCCAGTAGTCTAGCTTACAGGGGACGGTTCATAGATAACACTGAAGCTTTCTTT
CASSLAYRGRFIDNTEAFF
>TRBD1|TRBV29-1|TRBJ2-1|.
TGCAGCGTTGTGACAGGGATCTCCTACAATGAGCAGTTCTTC
CSVVTGISYNEQFF
>.|TRBV18|TRBJ1-1|.
TGTGCCAGCTCACCAGGGGGGAGAACTGAAGCTTTCTTT
CASSPGGRTEAFF
>.|TRBV7-2|TRBJ2-7|once
TGTGCCAGCAGCAACAAGGGGGGGGTAGGCTACGAGCAGTACTTC
CASSNKGGVGYEQYF
>.|TRBV28|TRBJ2-7|.
TGTGCCAGCAAAGAGTCCGCCCTCTACGAGCAGTACTTC
CASKESALYEQYF
>.|TRBV28|TRBJ2-7|.
TGTGCCAGCAGTTTATCTAGGCGGAAGGGGGGGTCCAGGGTCTACGAGCAGTACTTC
CASSLSRRKGGSRVYEQYF
>.|TRBV5-1|TRBJ2-6|.
TGCGCCAGCAGCTCCACAGGGACTGGGGCCAACGTCCTGACTTTC
CASSSTGTGANVLTF
>TRBD1|TRBV7-3|TRBJ1-5|.
TGTGCCAGCAGCCCGGACAGGGGCCAGCCCCAGCATTTT
CASSPDRGQPQHF
>TRBD2|TRBV30|TRBJ2-3|.
TGTGCCTGGCGGGAGGGGCGGACCACAGATACGCAGTATTTT
CAWREGRTTDTQYF
>TRBD2|TRBV25-1|TRBJ2-1|few
TGTGCCAGCAGTCTACCGGGACTAGCGGGATATGAGCAGTTCTTC
CASSLPGLAGYEQFF
>.|TRBV2|TRBJ2-6|.
TGTGCCAGCAGTTTCTCCCTAAGCTCTGGGGCCAACGTCCTGACTTTC
CASSFSLSSGANVLTF
>.|TRBV4-3|TRBJ2-7|.
TGCGCCAGCAGCCAAGGGGCTAGCCAACTCTACGAGCAGTACTTC
CASSQGASQLYEQYF
>.|TRBV7-3|TRBJ1-5|.
TGTGCCAGCAGCCCACCGAGGAGTCAGCCCCAGCATTTT
CASSPPRSQPQHF
>TRBD1|TRBV2|TRBJ2-1|.
TGTGCCAGCACGGGCAGGGGGAGCTCCTACAATGAGCAGTTCTTC
CASTGRGSSYNEQFF
>.|TRBV10-3|TRBJ1-3|.
TGTGCCATCACTCCGGACTTGTCTGGAAACACCATATATTTT
CAITPDLSGNTIYF
>TRBD1|TRBV9|TRBJ2-7|.
TGTGCCAGCAGCGTTTTGGGGACAGGGGACGAGCAGTACTTC
CASSVLGTGDEQYF